The 22 T cell receptor beta chains given below trace back to one sample, sequenced in a study of blood T cell repertoires in COVID-19. TCRdb keeps only in-frame clones here, not all; method: immunoSEQ multiplex PCR. The sample has 350,000 to 450,000 clones, about 88% seen once; the top ten hold about 1.5%. What was sequenced was PBMCs or T cells enriched from blood (not recorded which). These receptors originate from a woman between 18 and 29 years old who had been exposed to COVID-19.

V and J are TRBV25-1 and TRBJ2-1; the match to TRBD1 covers 7 bases. Germline CDR1 is MGHDK and CDR2 is SYGVNS. V was pared by 1 base and J by 3 bases, with 6 bases of the junction left unmatched. This CDR3 contains 16 residues. The CDR3 region is CASSELETGHYNEQFF. The CDR3 coding sequence is TGTGCCAGCAGTGAATTGGAGACAGGGCACTACAATGAGCAGTTCTTC.

The V call is TRBV2, the J call TRBJ2-7; 9 nucleotides line up with TRBD1. V shed 0 bases, J shed 3 bases, and the junction held 6 bases outside the gene matches. The CDR3 is 16 residues long. Germline CDR1 and CDR2: SNHLY and FYNNEI. This chain's CDR3 is CASSEATGGNGYEQYF. DNA for the CDR3: TGTGCCAGCAGTGAAGCAACAGGGGGCAATGGCTACGAGCAGTACTTC.

J is TRBJ1-1 and V is TRBV29-1; TRBD1 matches 11 bases. The CDR3 is 13 amino acids. Germline loops: CDR1 SQVTM, CDR2 ANQGSEA. Trimming at V came to 5 bases and at J to 6 bases, leaving 5 bases not matched to a gene. CDR3: CSVKGQGDAEAFF. In DNA form, the CDR3 reads TGCAGCGTTAAGGGACAGGGGGACGCTGAAGCTTTCTTT. Variable domain in full (rest from reference TRBV29-1 and TRBJ1-1): SAVISQKPSRDICQRGTSLTIQCQVDSQVTMMFWYRQQPGQSLTLIATANQGSEATYESGFVIDKFPISRPNLTFSTLTVSNMSPEDSSIYLCSVKGQGDAEAFFGQGTRLTVV.

The gene calls are TRBV2 and TRBJ1-1, with TRBD1 as a possible D gene (6 bases). V shed 7 bases and J shed 6 bases, with 21 bases lying between them. The CDR3 runs 15 residues. Looked up from germline, CDR1 is SNHLY and CDR2 is FYNNEI. CDR3 region: CASNPPVGGAAEAFF. The CDR3 nucleotides read TGTGCCAGCAACCCCCCGGTGGGGGGGGCCGCTGAAGCTTTCTTT.

This clone was detected once. CDR3 DNA: TGTGCCAGCAGTTTCGTTTCTGGAGCTAATGAAAAACTGTTTTTT. Protein product: CASSFVSGANEKLFF. This chain uses TRBV27 with TRBJ1-4; no clear D gene. This CDR3 has 15 residues. V lost 3 bases and J lost 3, with 11 bases in between. CDR1 and CDR2 (germline): MNHEY, SMNVEV (reference sequence). The whole variable domain, filled in from reference TRBV27 and TRBJ1-4, reads EAQVTQNPRYLITVTGKKLTVTCSQNMNHEYMSWYRQDPGLGLRQIYYSMNVEVTDKGDVPEGYKVSRKEKRNFPLILESPSPNQTSLYFCASSFVSGANEKLFFGSGTQLSVL.

This clone came up a few times. V gene TRBV6-5 combines with J gene TRBJ1-1; 8 bases agree with TRBD1. V shed 8 bases, J shed 1 base, and the junction held 6 bases outside the gene matches. This CDR3 has 14 amino acids. CDR1 is MNHEY, CDR2 SVGAGI, per germline. The CDR3 DNA is TGTGCCAGCGGGACAGGTCTACCGAACACTGAAGCTTTCTTT. It is translated as CASGTGLPNTEAFF.

CDR3 sequence reads: CASSLGGQEKQYF. The CDR3 nucleotides are TGTGCCAGCAGCTTAGGGGGGCAGGAGAAGCAGTACTTC. This sequence joins TRBV11-2 and TRBJ2-7, with D tentatively TRBD1 (6 bases). The CDR3 runs to 13 residues. Per the germline V gene, CDR1 is SGHAT and CDR2 is FQNNGV. The V end was cut by 1 base, the J end by 8 bases, with 12 bases between.

This clone came up a few times. This chain joins TRBV15 and TRBJ1-1; 11 bases agree with TRBD1. CDR1 is LNHNV, CDR2 YYDKDF, per germline (reference sequence). Trimming took 3 bases from V and 5 from J; bases not matched to a gene: 17. The CDR3 has 19 amino acids. CDR3 nucleotide sequence: TGTGCCACCAGCAGCGACAACTCCGGGACAGGGGGAGGTAGAACTGAAGCTTTCTTT. It specifies CATSSDNSGTGGGRTEAFF.

The J gene is TRBJ2-1, the V gene TRBV9, with 14 bases that match TRBD2. Germline CDR1 is SGDLS and CDR2 is YYNGEE. The J segment lost 6 bases and the V segment lost 3 bases, leaving 8 bases of the junction unmatched. The CDR3 covers 17 residues. The CDR3 DNA is TGTGCCAGCAGCGCCCTGACTAGCGGGGGGGCATTCAATGAGCAGTTCTTC. Translated, it gives CASSALTSGGAFNEQFF. Drawing the rest from reference TRBV9 and TRBJ2-1, the complete variable domain is DSGVTQTPKHLITATGQRVTLRCSPRSGDLSVYWYQQSLDQGLQFLIQYYNGEERAKGNILERFSAQQFPDLHSELNLSSLELGDSALYFCASSALTSGGAFNEQFFGPGTRLTVL.

On this clone: The same CDR3 also results from other DNA sequences found in this sample. The chain joins TRBV5-1 to TRBJ2-5, with TRBD2 matching over 7 bases. Germline values: CDR1 SGHRS, CDR2 YFSETQ. V shed 5 bases and J 2 bases; nucleotides not matched to a gene: 3. The CDR3 runs to 13 residues. CDR3 bases: TGCGCCAGCAGGGCGGGAGTGCAAGAGACCCAGTACTTC. It specifies CASRAGVQETQYF. The whole variable domain, filled in from reference TRBV5-1 and TRBJ2-5, reads KAGVTQTPRYLIKTRGQQVTLSCSPISGHRSVSWYQQTPGQGLQFLFEYFSETQRNKGNFPGRFSGRQFSNSRSEMNVSTLELGDSALYLCASRAGVQETQYFGPGTRLLVL.

The chain carries TRBV29-1 and TRBJ1-2, with 7 bases matching TRBD1. Trimming took 0 bases from V and 5 from J; bases not matched to a gene: 6. CDR3 length equals 14 residues. Germline V lookup: CDR1 SQVTM, CDR2 ANQGSEA. The chain's CDR3 is CSVEDLRTGYGYTF. DNA of the CDR3: TGCAGCGTTGAAGATCTTAGGACAGGTTATGGCTACACCTTC.

V usage is TRBV5-1 and J usage is TRBJ1-1; D ambiguous. V was trimmed by 4 bases and J by 2 bases, leaving 3 bases between them. The V gene's germline CDR1 is SGHRS and CDR2 YFSETQ. This CDR3 has 11 amino acids. CDR3 in DNA: TGCGCCAGCAGCCAAAACACTGAAGCTTTCTTT. Its translation is CASSQNTEAFF.

The V gene is TRBV14, the J gene TRBJ2-3; TRBD2 matches 8 bases. J lost 4 bases, V lost 1 base, and 13 bases had no gene match. CDR3 length: 18 residues. CDR1 is SGHDN and CDR2 is FVKESK in the germline V gene. CDR3 region: CASSQALPLAGGSDTQYF. Written as DNA, the CDR3 is TGTGCCAGCAGCCAAGCCCTACCCCTCGCGGGAGGTTCAGATACGCAGTATTTT. The whole variable domain, filled in from reference TRBV14 and TRBJ2-3, reads EAGVTQFPSHSVIEKGQTVTLRCDPISGHDNLYWYRRVMGKEIKFLLHFVKESKQDESGMPNNRFLAERTGGTYSTLKVQPAELEDSGVYFCASSQALPLAGGSDTQYFGPGTRLTVL.

This chain links TRBV30 with TRBJ2-2; D may be TRBD1 (6 bases). The germline V and J ends were trimmed by 2 bases and 4 bases, with 14 bases remaining between them. Germline V CDR1 and CDR2: GTSNPN, SVGIG (reference sequence). This CDR3 comprises 15 residues. CDR3 nucleotide sequence: TGTGCCTGGAGTACGCGGACAGAACTCACCGGGGAGCTGTTTTTT. Its protein is CAWSTRTELTGELFF.

The J gene is TRBJ1-6, the V gene TRBV5-1; 9 nucleotides agree with TRBD1. The CDR3 is 15 amino acids. In germline, CDR1 is SGHRS, CDR2 YFSETQ. The junction had 4 bases not matched to a gene; V was cut back by 4 bases and J by 5 bases. CDR3 protein: CASSTRTGDNSPLHF. Written as DNA, the CDR3 is TGCGCCAGCAGCACCAGGACAGGGGATAATTCACCCCTCCACTTT.

This clone appeared a few times. The chain uses TRBV29-1 and TRBJ1-1, with TRBD1 matching over 7 bases. The CDR3 consists of 12 residues. The V gene end was trimmed by 6 bases and the J gene end by 3 bases; junction bases not matched to a gene: 4. Germline V gene data show CDR1 as SQVTM and CDR2 as ANQGSEA. The CDR3 protein is CSVLGTDTEAFF. The CDR3 bases are TGCAGCGTCCTCGGGACAGACACTGAAGCTTTCTTT.

This chain links TRBV2 with TRBJ2-1; tentative D call: TRBD1 (5 bases). V was shortened by 7 bases and J by 8 bases, with 15 bases between the two germline ends. This CDR3 region has 13 residues. CDR1 and CDR2 from the germline V gene are SNHLY and FYNNEI. The CDR3 region has the DNA TGTGCCAGCAATGCAGGGCCCTGGGATGAGCAGTTCTTC. As protein: CASNAGPWDEQFF.

This clone was picked up one time. The rearrangement uses TRBV9 and TRBJ2-3; TRBD2 matches 11 bases. V lost 4 bases, J lost 4 bases, and 14 bases stayed unmatched. Germline lookup yields CDR1 SGDLS and CDR2 YYNGEE. The CDR3 runs 18 residues. The CDR3 spells CASSRNSLPSGGSDTQYF. CDR3 in DNA: TGTGCCAGCAGCCGTAATTCCCTTCCTAGCGGGGGGTCAGATACGCAGTATTTT.

CDR3 amino acids: CASKGAGVDYEQYF. The CDR3 DNA sequence: TGTGCCAGCAAAGGAGCGGGAGTGGACTACGAGCAGTACTTC. The rearrangement joins TRBV7-2 to TRBJ2-7, with 8 bases aligning to TRBD2. The CDR3 contains 14 residues. V lost 7 bases to trimming and J lost 3 bases; unmatched junction nucleotides: 8. The germline CDR1 and CDR2 sequences are SGHTA and FQGNSA.

This chain joins TRBV18 and TRBJ1-6, with 10 bases fitting TRBD1. After removal of 5 bases from V and 7 bases from J, the junction contained 8 bases not matched to a gene. Germline values: CDR1 KGHSH, CDR2 LQKENI. The CDR3 has 16 amino acids. In DNA form, the CDR3 reads TGTGCCAGCTCAACGGCCGGGACAGGGGACAATTCACCCCTCCACTTT. Its protein product is CASSTAGTGDNSPLHF.

This clone turned up a few times. This chain links TRBV6-2 or TRBV6-3 with TRBJ2-1; 9 bases align to TRBD1. The V segment lost 6 bases and the J segment 0 bases; nucleotides outside the gene matches: 18. Looked up from germline, CDR1 is MNHEY and CDR2 is SVGEGT. The CDR3 is 20 residues long. CDR3 DNA sequence: TGTGCCAGCAGCTCCCCTTTCGGACAGGGGACCACGGGCTCCTACAATGAGCAGTTCTTC. This codes for CASSSPFGQGTTGSYNEQFF.

J is TRBJ1-6 and V is TRBV18; D might be TRBD1 (6 bases). Looked up from germline, CDR1 is KGHSH and CDR2 is LQKENI. Trimming removed 2 bases from V and 12 bases from J, with 23 bases in between. The CDR3 consists of 17 residues. CDR3 coding DNA: TGTGCCAGCTCACCAAGTGGTGGACAGACGCCTTTAATACCCCTCCACTTT. Translating it yields CASSPSGGQTPLIPLHF.